The 15 T cell receptor beta chains below all came from one sample that was sequenced in a study of vaccination effects on CD4 cells after COVID-19. The antigens for these receptors are not known. After expansion with viral peptide pools in the ViraFEST assay, antigen-specific CD4+ T cells were sequenced. It was after approximately 11 days of culture that CD4+ T cells were isolated. PCR confirmed that the person was infected with SARS-CoV-2 between March and December 2020. Two doses of either BNT162b2 or mRNA-1273 were given to each participant. Sequenced by immunoSEQ multiplex PCR; TCRdb stores in-frame clones only, minus some. The sample consists of 11,000 to 15,000 clones, roughly four fifths of them appearing once. Sequences were derived from CD4+ T cells from PBMCs cultured with HCoV-NL63 spike peptides, sampled after COVID-19 vaccination. These receptor sequences come from a human donor who had a prior SARS-CoV-2 infection.

The V gene is TRBV7-8, the J gene TRBJ2-1; D is tentatively TRBD1 or TRBD2 (5 bases each). The V and J ends lost 5 bases and 9 bases respectively, with 20 bases between them. CDR3 size: 15 residues. Germline lookup yields CDR1 SGHVS and CDR2 FQNEAQ. The CDR3 loop is CASSPPGPTRGEQFF. CDR3 nucleotides: TGTGCCAGCAGCCCCCCGGGACCTACTCGGGGTGAGCAGTTCTTC.

The J gene is TRBJ2-3, the V gene TRBV29-1, with no clear D. CDR3 size: 13 residues. Per the germline V gene, CDR1 is SQVTM and CDR2 is ANQGSEA. V dropped 4 bases and J dropped 2 bases, with 10 bases sitting between them. This CDR3 is CSVGRSLTDTQYF. CDR3 DNA sequence: TGCAGCGTTGGTAGGTCCCTCACAGATACGCAGTATTTT.

V is TRBV20-1 and J is TRBJ2-7, with unresolved D. With 3 bases removed from V and 0 bases from J, the gap between germline ends came to 12 bases. The CDR3 loop spans 14 amino acids. Germline assignment: CDR1 DFQATT and CDR2 SNEGSKA (reference sequence). The CDR3 sequence: CSASDVLLSYEQYF. For the CDR3, the DNA is TGCAGTGCTAGTGACGTCCTCCTCTCCTACGAGCAGTACTTC.

The J gene is TRBJ2-1, the V gene TRBV7-2, with 9 positions matching TRBD2. V lost 0 bases to trimming and J lost 4 bases; unmatched junction nucleotides: 4. The germline CDR1 and CDR2 sequences are SGHTA and FQGNSA. The CDR3 is 16 residues long. The CDR3 coding sequence is TGTGCCAGCAGCTTAGCGAGTAGCGGGAGTTACAATGAGCAGTTCTTC. Its translation: CASSLASSGSYNEQFF.

This chain links TRBV2 with TRBJ2-5; 9 nucleotides agree with TRBD2. V lost 3 bases to trimming and J lost 4 bases; unmatched junction nucleotides: 9. CDR1 SNHLY and CDR2 FYNNEI come from the germline V gene. The CDR3 spans 16 residues. CDR3 DNA sequence: TGTGCCAGCAGTGACTTTTTAGCGGGAGTTGGAGAGACCCAGTACTTC. This codes for CASSDFLAGVGETQYF.

This clone occurred once. The chain recombines TRBV9 with TRBJ2-1, with D uncertain. This CDR3 region has 14 residues. Germline V lookup: CDR1 SGDLS, CDR2 YYNGEE. Deletions cut 4 bases from V and 2 bases from J, with 10 bases between. DNA for the CDR3: TGTGCCAGCAGCCCTGCCGTTGCCTACAATGAGCAGTTCTTC. This translates into CASSPAVAYNEQFF.

V usage is TRBV9 and J usage is TRBJ2-3, with 15 bases aligning to TRBD2. Trimming at V came to 2 bases and at J to 7 bases, leaving 5 bases not matched to a gene. The CDR3 extends over 16 amino acids. Germline CDR1 is SGDLS and CDR2 is YYNGEE. CDR3 in amino acids: CASSVGGLAGGNTQYF. As DNA, the CDR3 is TGTGCCAGCAGCGTCGGAGGACTAGCGGGAGGGAATACGCAGTATTTT. The full variable domain, in which reference TRBV9 and TRBJ2-3 provide the parts outside the CDR3, is DSGVTQTPKHLITATGQRVTLRCSPRSGDLSVYWYQQSLDQGLQFLIQYYNGEERAKGNILERFSAQQFPDLHSELNLSSLELGDSALYFCASSVGGLAGGNTQYFGPGTRLTVL.

CDR3 sequence reads: CASSLSSSGYNEQFF. The CDR3 DNA reads TGTGCCAGCAGCTTATCTTCTAGCGGATACAATGAGCAGTTCTTC. The genes are TRBV7-2 and TRBJ2-1; 7 positions agree with TRBD2. Looked up from germline, CDR1 is SGHTA and CDR2 is FQGNSA. With V trimmed by 2 bases and J by 4 bases, 5 bases remained unmatched. The CDR3 runs 15 residues.

CDR3 protein: CASSLGLAGFTDTQYF. In nucleotides, the CDR3 is TGTGCCAGCAGCCTGGGACTAGCGGGCTTCACAGATACGCAGTATTTT. J is TRBJ2-3 and V is TRBV7-6, with 12 bases identical to TRBD2. This CDR3 comprises 16 residues. Germline assignment: CDR1 SGHVS and CDR2 FNYEAQ. V lost 5 bases and J lost 2; bases outside the gene matches: 5.

The V call is TRBV24-1, the J call TRBJ2-5; 11 nucleotides agree with TRBD2. V was clipped by 1 base and J by 0 bases; unmatched bases: 6. CDR3 size: 18 residues. Looked up from germline, CDR1 is KGHDR and CDR2 is SFDVKD. The CDR3 region has the DNA TGTGCCACCAGTGATTTAGGGCTAGCGGGGGGAAACCAAGAGACCCAGTACTTC. This sequence encodes CATSDLGLAGGNQETQYF.

The chain links TRBV5-5 to TRBJ2-3; tentative D call: TRBD2 (6 bases). V lost 5 bases to trimming and J lost 2 bases, with 9 bases between them. In germline, CDR1 is SGHKS, CDR2 YYEKEE (reference sequence). The CDR3 is 13 residues long. In nucleotides, the CDR3 is TGTGCCAGCAGGGGACTTACCACAGATACGCAGTATTTT. It specifies CASRGLTTDTQYF.

The chain links TRBV7-6 to TRBJ1-4, with D uncertain. The CDR3 has 13 residues. V lost 5 bases to trimming and J lost 10 bases, with 14 bases between them. The V gene's germline CDR1 is SGHVS and CDR2 FNYEAQ. In DNA form, the CDR3 reads TGTGCCAGCAGCGCCTGGCCCGACGGAAAACTGTTTTTT. As protein: CASSAWPDGKLFF. The full variable domain, in which reference TRBV7-6 and TRBJ1-4 provide the parts outside the CDR3, is GAGVSQSPRYKVTKRGQDVALRCDPISGHVSLYWYRQALGQGPEFLTYFNYEAQQDKSGLPNDRFSAERPEGSISTLTIQRTEQRDSAMYRCASSAWPDGKLFFGSGTQLSVL.

In this sample, this clone turned up a few times. The chain links TRBV13 to TRBJ2-6, with D uncertain. The CDR3 extends over 13 amino acids. Trimming stripped 5 bases from V and 2 bases from J, with 4 bases between. The germline CDR1 and CDR2 sequences are PRHDT and FYEKMQ (reference sequence). The CDR3 nucleotides are TGTGCCAGCAGCGCCGCTGGGGCCAACGTCCTGACTTTC. Translating it yields CASSAAGANVLTF.

Relative to its sample, this clone is medium-sized. V is TRBV27 and J is TRBJ2-7; 8 positions match TRBD1. The V gene end was trimmed by 8 bases and the J gene end by 6 bases; junction bases not matched to a gene: 15. Germline V gene lookup returns CDR1 MNHEY and CDR2 SMNVEV (reference sequence). The CDR3 is 15 amino acids. CDR3 in DNA: TGTGCCAGCGGTGTCCGACAGGGGAGCTCGGGCGAGCAGTACTTC. Encoded protein: CASGVRQGSSGEQYF.

The V call is TRBV7-6, the J call TRBJ2-1; D may correspond to TRBD1 or TRBD2 (6 bases each). The V end was cut by 4 bases, the J end by 5 bases, with 18 bases between. Germline CDR1 reads SGHVS; CDR2 reads FNYEAQ. The CDR3 runs 16 residues. The CDR3 is CASSSGAGGVNNEQFF. The CDR3 DNA sequence: TGTGCCAGCAGCTCCGGGGCCGGGGGCGTCAACAATGAGCAGTTCTTC.